The sequence of this TCR beta chain was determined in a study of blood T cell repertoires in COVID-19. Overall study: Some COVID-19 samples were acute and others convalescent; all came from the United States, Italy and Spain. The analysed material was cDNA or gDNA that came from T cells, B-cell-depleted T cells, or PBMCs.

Original analysis: Amplifying reference gene primers gave estimates of nucleated cell counts. Libraries were prepared by immunoSEQ multiplex PCR; TCRdb keeps only in-frame clonotypes and omits some of them. V, J and clone size derive from that table, while D and trimming were established from the DNA sequence. The sample lists about 45,000 clones, 83% occurring once. CDR1 is SGHTA and CDR2 is FQGNSA in the germline V gene. Trimming shortened V by 6 bases and J by 5 bases, and 16 bases separated the two germline ends. The CDR3 is 15 amino acids. The sequence came from a man of 80 years or more in a cohort sampled during active COVID-19. The sample taken for sequencing was peripheral blood. The chain links TRBV7-2 to TRBJ1-4; TRBD1 might be the D (5 bases). This chain's CDR3 is CASSSGLTYNEKLFF. The CDR3 bases are TGTGCCAGCAGTTCGGGACTAACCTACAATGAAAAACTGTTTTTT.